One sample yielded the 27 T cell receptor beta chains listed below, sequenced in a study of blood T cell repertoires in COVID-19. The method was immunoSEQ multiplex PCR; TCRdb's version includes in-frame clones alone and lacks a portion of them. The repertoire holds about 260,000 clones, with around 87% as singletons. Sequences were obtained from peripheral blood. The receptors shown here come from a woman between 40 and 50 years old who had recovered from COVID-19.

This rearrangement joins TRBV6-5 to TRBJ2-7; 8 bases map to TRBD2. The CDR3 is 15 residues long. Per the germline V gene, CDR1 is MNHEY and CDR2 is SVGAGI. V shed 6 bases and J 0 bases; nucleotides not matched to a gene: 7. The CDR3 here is CASRTGGSNSYEQYF. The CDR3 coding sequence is TGTGCCAGCAGGACGGGAGGGTCAAACTCCTACGAGCAGTACTTC.

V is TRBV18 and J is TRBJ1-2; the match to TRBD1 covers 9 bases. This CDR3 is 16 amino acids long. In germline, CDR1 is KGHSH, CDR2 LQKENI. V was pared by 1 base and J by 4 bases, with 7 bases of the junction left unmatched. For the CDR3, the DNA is TGTGCCAGCTCACCACGGACAGGGGATGGGGCCTATGGCTACACCTTC. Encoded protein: CASSPRTGDGAYGYTF.

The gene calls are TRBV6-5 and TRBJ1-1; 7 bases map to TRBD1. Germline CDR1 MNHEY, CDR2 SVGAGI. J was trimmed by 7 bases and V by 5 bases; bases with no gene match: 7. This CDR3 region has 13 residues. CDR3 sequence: CASSHPQGLEAFF. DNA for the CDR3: TGTGCCAGCAGTCACCCACAGGGGCTTGAAGCTTTCTTT.

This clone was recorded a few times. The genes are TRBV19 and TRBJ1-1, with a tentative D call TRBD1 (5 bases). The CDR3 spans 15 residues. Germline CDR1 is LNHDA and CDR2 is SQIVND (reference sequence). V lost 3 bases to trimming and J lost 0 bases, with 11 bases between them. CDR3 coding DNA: TGTGCCAGTAGTATCCTGGACATTGTGAACACTGAAGCTTTCTTT. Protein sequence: CASSILDIVNTEAFF.

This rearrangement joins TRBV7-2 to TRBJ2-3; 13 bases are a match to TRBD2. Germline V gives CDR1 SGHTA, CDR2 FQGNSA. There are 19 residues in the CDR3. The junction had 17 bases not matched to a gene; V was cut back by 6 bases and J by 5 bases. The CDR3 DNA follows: TGTGCCAGCAGAAAAACCCCACTAGCGGGGGGGATCTTCGGAGATACGCAGTATTTT. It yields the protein CASRKTPLAGGIFGDTQYF. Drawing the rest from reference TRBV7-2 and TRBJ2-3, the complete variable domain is GAGVSQSPSNKVTEKGKDVELRCDPISGHTALYWYRQSLGQGLEFLIYFQGNSAPDKSGLPSDRFSAERTGGSVSTLTIQRTQQEDSAVYLCASRKTPLAGGIFGDTQYFGPGTRLTVL.

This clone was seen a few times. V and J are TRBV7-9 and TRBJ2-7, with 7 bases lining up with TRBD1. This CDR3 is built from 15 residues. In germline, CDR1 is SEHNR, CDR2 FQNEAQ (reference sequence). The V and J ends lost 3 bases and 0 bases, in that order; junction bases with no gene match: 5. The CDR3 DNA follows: TGTGCCAGCAGCTTGTCCGGACAGGACTCCTACGAGCAGTACTTC. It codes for CASSLSGQDSYEQYF.

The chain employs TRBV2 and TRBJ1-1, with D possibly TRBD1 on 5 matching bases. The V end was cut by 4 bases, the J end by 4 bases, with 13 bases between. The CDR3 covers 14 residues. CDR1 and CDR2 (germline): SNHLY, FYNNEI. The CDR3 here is CASSAVGGGTEAFF. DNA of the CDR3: TGTGCCAGCAGTGCCGTGGGGGGGGGCACTGAAGCTTTCTTT.

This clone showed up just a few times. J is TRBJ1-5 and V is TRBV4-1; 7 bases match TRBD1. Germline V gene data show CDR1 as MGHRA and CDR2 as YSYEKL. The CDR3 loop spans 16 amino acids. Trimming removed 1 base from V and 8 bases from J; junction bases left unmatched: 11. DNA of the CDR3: TGCGCCAGCAGCCAAGTAGGCGGCAGGGGGGATAAGCCCCAGCATTTT. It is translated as CASSQVGGRGDKPQHF.

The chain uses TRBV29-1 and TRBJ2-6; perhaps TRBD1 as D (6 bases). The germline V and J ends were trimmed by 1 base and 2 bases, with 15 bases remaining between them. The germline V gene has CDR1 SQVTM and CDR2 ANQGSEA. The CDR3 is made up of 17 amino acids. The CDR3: CSVEGAPTGPGANVLTF. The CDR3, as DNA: TGCAGCGTTGAAGGGGCGCCCACAGGGCCTGGGGCCAACGTCCTGACTTTC.

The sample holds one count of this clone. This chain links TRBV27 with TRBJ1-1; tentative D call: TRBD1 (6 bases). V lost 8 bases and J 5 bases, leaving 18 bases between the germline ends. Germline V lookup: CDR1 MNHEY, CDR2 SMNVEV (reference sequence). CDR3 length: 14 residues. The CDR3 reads CASAPAGEKTEAFF. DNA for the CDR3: TGTGCCAGCGCCCCGGCAGGGGAGAAGACTGAAGCTTTCTTT.

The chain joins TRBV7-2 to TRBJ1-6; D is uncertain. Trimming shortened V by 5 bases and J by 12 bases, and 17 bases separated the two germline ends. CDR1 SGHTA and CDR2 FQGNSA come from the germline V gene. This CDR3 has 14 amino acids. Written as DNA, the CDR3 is TGTGCCAGCAGCCCCCGGCGTTCACAGCAACCCCTCCACTTT. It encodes CASSPRRSQQPLHF.

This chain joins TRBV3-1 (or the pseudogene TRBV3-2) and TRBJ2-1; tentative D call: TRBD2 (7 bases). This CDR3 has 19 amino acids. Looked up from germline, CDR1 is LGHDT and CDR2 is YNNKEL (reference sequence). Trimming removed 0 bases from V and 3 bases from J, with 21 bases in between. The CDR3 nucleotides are TGTGCCAGCAGCCAAGATCTGGCGGGGGCCCCGAAGGACTACAATGAGCAGTTCTTC. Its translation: CASSQDLAGAPKDYNEQFF.

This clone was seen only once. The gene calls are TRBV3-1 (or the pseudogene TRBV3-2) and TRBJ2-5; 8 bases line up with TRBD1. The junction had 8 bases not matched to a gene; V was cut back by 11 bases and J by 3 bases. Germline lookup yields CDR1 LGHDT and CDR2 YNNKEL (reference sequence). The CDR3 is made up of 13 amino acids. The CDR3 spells CAFTQGAEETQYF. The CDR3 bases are TGTGCCTTTACCCAGGGGGCCGAAGAGACCCAGTACTTC.

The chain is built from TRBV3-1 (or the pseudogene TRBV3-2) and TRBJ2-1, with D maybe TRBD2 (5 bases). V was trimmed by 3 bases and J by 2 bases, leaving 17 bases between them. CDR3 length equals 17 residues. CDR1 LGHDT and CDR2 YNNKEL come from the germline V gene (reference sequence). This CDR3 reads CASSHGSWRAAYNEQFF. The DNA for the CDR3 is TGTGCCAGCAGCCATGGTTCGTGGCGGGCAGCCTACAATGAGCAGTTCTTC.

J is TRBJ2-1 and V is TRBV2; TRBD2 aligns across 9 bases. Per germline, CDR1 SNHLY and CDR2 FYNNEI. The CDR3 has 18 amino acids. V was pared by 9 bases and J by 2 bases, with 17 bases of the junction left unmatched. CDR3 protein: CARIHSPPAGGTYNEQFF. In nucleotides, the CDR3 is TGTGCCAGAATACACTCGCCTCCTGCGGGGGGGACCTACAATGAGCAGTTCTTC.

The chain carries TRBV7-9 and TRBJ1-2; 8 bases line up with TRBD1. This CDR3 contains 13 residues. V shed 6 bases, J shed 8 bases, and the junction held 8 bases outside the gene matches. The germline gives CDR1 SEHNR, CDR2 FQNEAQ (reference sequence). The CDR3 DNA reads TGTGCCAGCAGTCCTCCTACAGGGGGAGGCTACACCTTC. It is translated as CASSPPTGGGYTF.

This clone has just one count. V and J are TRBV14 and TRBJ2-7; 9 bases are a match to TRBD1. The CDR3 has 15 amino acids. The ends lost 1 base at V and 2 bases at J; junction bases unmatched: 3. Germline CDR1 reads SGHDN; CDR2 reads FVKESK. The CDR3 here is CASSQGRTGAYEQYF. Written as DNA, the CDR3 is TGTGCCAGCAGCCAAGGGCGGACAGGGGCCTACGAGCAGTACTTC.

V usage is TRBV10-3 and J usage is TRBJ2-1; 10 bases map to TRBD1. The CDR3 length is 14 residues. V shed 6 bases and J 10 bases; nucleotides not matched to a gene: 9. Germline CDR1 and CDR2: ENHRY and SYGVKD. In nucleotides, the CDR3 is TGTGCCATCAGAAGTCCCGGGACAGGGGTGGAGCAGTTCTTC. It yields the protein CAIRSPGTGVEQFF.

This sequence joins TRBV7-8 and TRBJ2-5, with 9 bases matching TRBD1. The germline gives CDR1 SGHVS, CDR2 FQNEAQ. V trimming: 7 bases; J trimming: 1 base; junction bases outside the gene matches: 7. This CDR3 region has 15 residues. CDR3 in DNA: TGTGCCAGCACCTCACAGGGGGCTCTCCAAGAGACCCAGTACTTC. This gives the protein CASTSQGALQETQYF.

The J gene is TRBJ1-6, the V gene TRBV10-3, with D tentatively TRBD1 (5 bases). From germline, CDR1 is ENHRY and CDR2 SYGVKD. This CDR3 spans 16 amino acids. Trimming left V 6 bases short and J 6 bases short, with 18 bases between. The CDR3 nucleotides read TGTGCCATCAGGGCTACACCCGGGGGTTTTAATTCACCCCTCCACTTT. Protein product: CAIRATPGGFNSPLHF.

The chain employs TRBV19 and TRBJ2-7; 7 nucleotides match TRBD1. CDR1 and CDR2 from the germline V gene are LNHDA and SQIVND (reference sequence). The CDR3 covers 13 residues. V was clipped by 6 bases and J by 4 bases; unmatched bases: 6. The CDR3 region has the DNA TGTGCCAGTAGCATCGGGACAGAGTACGAGCAGTACTTC. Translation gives CASSIGTEYEQYF.

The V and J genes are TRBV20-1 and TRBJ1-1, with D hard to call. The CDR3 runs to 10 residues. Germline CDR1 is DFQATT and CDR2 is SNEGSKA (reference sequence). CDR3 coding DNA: TGCACCCCACAGAACACTGAAGCTTTCTTT. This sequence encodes CTPQNTEAFF.

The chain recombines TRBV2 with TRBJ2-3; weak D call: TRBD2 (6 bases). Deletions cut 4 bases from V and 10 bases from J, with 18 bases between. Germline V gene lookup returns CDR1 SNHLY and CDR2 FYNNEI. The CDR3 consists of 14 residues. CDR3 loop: CASSVRTAPGAQYF. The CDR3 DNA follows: TGTGCCAGCAGTGTCCGGACTGCCCCGGGGGCGCAGTATTTT.

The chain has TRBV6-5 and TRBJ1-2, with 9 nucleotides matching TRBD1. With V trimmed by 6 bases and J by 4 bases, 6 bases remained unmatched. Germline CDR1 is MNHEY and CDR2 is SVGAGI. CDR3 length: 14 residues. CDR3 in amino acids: CASRPTDRGYGYTF. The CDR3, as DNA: TGTGCCAGCAGACCGACGGACAGGGGCTATGGCTACACCTTC.

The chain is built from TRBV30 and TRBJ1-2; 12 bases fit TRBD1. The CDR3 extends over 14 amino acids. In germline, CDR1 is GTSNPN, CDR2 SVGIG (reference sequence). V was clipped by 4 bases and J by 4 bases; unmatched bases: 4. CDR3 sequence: CAWNQGQGAYGYTF. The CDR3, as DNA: TGTGCCTGGAACCAGGGACAGGGGGCCTATGGCTACACCTTC.

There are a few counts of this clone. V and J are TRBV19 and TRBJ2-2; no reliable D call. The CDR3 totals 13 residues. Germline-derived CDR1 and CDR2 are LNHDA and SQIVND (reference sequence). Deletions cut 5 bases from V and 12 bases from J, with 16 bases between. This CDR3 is CASSPSPGFKLFF. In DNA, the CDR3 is TGTGCCAGTAGTCCCAGCCCAGGATTTAAGCTGTTTTTT.

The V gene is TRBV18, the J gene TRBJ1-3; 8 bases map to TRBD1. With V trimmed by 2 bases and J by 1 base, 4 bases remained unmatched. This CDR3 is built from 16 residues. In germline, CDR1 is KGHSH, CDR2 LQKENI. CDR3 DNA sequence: TGTGCCAGCTCACCAAGCTGGACAGGGTCTGGAAACACCATATATTTT. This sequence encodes CASSPSWTGSGNTIYF.